The present TCR beta chain was sequenced within a study of Ad26.COV2.S vaccination and SARS-CoV-2 variants. This CDR3 region has 14 residues. Germline-derived CDR1 and CDR2 are LNHDA and SQIVND (reference sequence). V shed 5 bases, J shed 3 bases, and the junction held 4 bases outside the gene matches. Treatment defined: roughly 18 received Ad26.COV2.S at low or high dose, single or two shots; 5 received placebo; per-sample allocation not given. At day 63 after the first vaccine or placebo injection, samples were drawn. Some clones are missing from TCRdb's copy, which holds only in-frame ones; the method was immunoSEQ multiplex PCR. The top ten hold over 1.5% of the sample, which has 450,000 to 550,000 clones, about 89% seen once. The sample holds a few counts of this clone.

The J gene is TRBJ2-7, the V gene TRBV19; 10 nucleotides align to TRBD2. The sequence derives from a person aged 18-65 years who received the Ad26.COV2.S COVID-19 vaccine or a placebo. The material sequenced was peripheral blood, taken in a trial of Ad26.COV2.S vaccine versus placebo. CDR3 in amino acids: CASSRGLAIYEQYF. The CDR3 DNA is TGTGCCAGTAGTCGGGGACTAGCGATCTACGAGCAGTACTTC.